This T cell receptor (beta chain) was sequenced in a study of blood T cell repertoires in COVID-19 (dated by TCRdb to the early 2020s). Study-level background: Collaborator samples came from the United States, Italy and Spain and covered acute and convalescent phases of COVID-19. The material from the prospective study consisted of cDNA or gDNA derived from T cells, B-cell-depleted T cells, or PBMCs. Subjects who had been exposed to COVID-19, were actively infected with it, or had recovered from it provided the deeply sampled blood TCRbeta repertoires that made up the dataset. A freely available public database, intended as a resource for researchers studying the immune response to SARS-CoV-2, is where the repertoires were released. The samples were drawn from two sources: the first 160 participants of the ongoing ImmuneRACE study, and about 1,300 subjects contributed by 6 global collaborators. The sample metadata nearly always contained a de-identified subject ID, COVID-19 status, age in years and sex. Where HLA class I and class II types were available, the types were taken from metadata supplied by the sample provider, not from assay-based typing. On the study overall, not on this receptor specifically: Clinical and demographic metadata were provided uncurated, with the amount varying by source and participant.

A remark on this clone: The clone's antigen remains unknown. No base quality information exists; no much larger clone differs at one position.

TCRbeta CDR3 regions were amplified from genomic DNA using the immunoSEQ Assay, a bias-controlled multiplex PCR. In the original analysis: Nucleated cell counts per sample were estimated from amplification of reference gene primers within the assay. Sequence reads were collapsed and filtered to measure the absolute abundance of every unique TCRbeta CDR3 rearrangement. Productive Simpson clonality was computed per sample as the square root of Simpson's diversity index over productive rearrangements. In TCRdb, the immuneACCESS table is reduced to in-frame sequences with V and J assigned. These tables do not hold every clone; where another copy was compared, an unresolved V gene accounts for under half, and the others remain unexplained. V and J calls and clone size are those listed in that table; D and trimming were worked out from the DNA. This sample is represented by about 74,000 clones; roughly three quarters of them were singletons. The ten largest clonotypes hold approximately 12% of the sample.

The collaborating institutions used their own protocols to collect whole blood in K2EDTA tubes. For TCRbeta analysis, collaborators shipped samples as frozen whole blood, isolated PBMCs, or DNA extracted from either of those sample types. CDR1 and CDR2 are drawn from the germline V gene: MNHNS, SASEGT. The CDR3 contains 13 residues, cysteine and phenylalanine counted. Only the CDR3 DNA stays, 39 bases, in frame from base 1. V was cut back by 0 bases and J by 4 bases, leaving a gap of 6 bases between them. The sequence is built from TRBV6-1 and TRBJ1-2; confidence is insufficient to name the D gene. This TCR was recovered from a human donor in a cohort sampled during active COVID-19. The sequencing sample was made of peripheral blood. CDR3 reads: CASSEALGYGYTF. The DNA sequence reads TGTGCCAGCAGTGAAGCGCTAGGCTATGGCTACACCTTC.